This is a list of T cell receptor beta chains from one sample in a study of human T cells and chemical hapten exposure. TCRdb redid the calling of the 5' RACE reads with MiXCR, one entry per CDR3 protein. The profile shows some 150,000 distinct CDR3 sequences, roughly 4% of them singletons. These TCRs come from a female donor in good health. CDR3s include the opening cysteine and the closing phenylalanine or tryptophan. The D gene is left open where the match is weak. Part of the rows lack a size; the others show once, few, many or a class for expanded clones.

CDR3aa: CASSLEGTGRF; CDR3nt: TGTGCCAGCAGCTTAGAAGGGACAGGTCGATTT; d_gene: TRBD1; j_gene: TRBJ1-1; abundance: many; v_gene: TRBV11-2
CDR3aa: CASSQDSGEGANEQFF; CDR3nt: TGTGCCAGCAGCCAAGATTCGGGTGAGGGGGCCAATGAGCAGTTCTTC; d_gene: TRBD1; j_gene: TRBJ2-1; abundance: many; v_gene: TRBV3-1
CDR3aa: CASSLGFSITRHTDTQYF; CDR3nt: TGTGCCAGCAGTCTGGGATTTTCGATTACGCGTCACACAGATACGCAGTATTTT; d_gene: -; j_gene: TRBJ2-3; abundance: many; v_gene: TRBV12-3/TRBV12-4
CDR3aa: CASSLSLAGDHTDTQYF; CDR3nt: TGTGCCAGCAGCTTAAGTCTAGCGGGGGATCACACAGATACGCAGTATTTT; d_gene: TRBD2; j_gene: TRBJ2-3; abundance: many; v_gene: TRBV7-2
CDR3aa: CASSLDIRGTNEKLFF; CDR3nt: TGTGCCAGCAGCTTAGATATCAGGGGCACTAATGAAAAACTGTTTTTT; d_gene: -; j_gene: TRBJ1-4; abundance: many; v_gene: TRBV7-2
CDR3aa: CASSYESGQSNTGELFF; CDR3nt: TGTGCCAGCAGTTACGAATCGGGACAGTCGAACACCGGGGAGCTGTTTTTT; d_gene: TRBD1; j_gene: TRBJ2-2; abundance: many; v_gene: TRBV6-2/TRBV6-3
CDR3aa: CASSPSGGVSKNIQYF; CDR3nt: TGTGCCAGCAGCCCTAGCGGGGGGGTTTCCAAAAACATTCAGTACTTC; d_gene: TRBD2; j_gene: TRBJ2-4; abundance: -; v_gene: TRBV12-3/TRBV12-4
CDR3aa: CAISNGALPTDSNEQFF; CDR3nt: TGTGCCATCAGTAACGGGGCGCTGCCGACAGACAGCAATGAGCAGTTCTTC; d_gene: -; j_gene: TRBJ2-1; abundance: many; v_gene: TRBV10-3
CDR3aa: CSVARGDNQPQHF; CDR3nt: TGCAGCGTTGCCAGGGGGGACAATCAGCCCCAGCATTTT; d_gene: TRBD1; j_gene: TRBJ1-5; abundance: many; v_gene: TRBV29-1
CDR3aa: CASSLTPWRAGGVELLGVNQPQHF; CDR3nt: TGTGCCAGCAGTTTAACCCCATGGAGGGCAGGGGGCGTGGAGCTGTTGGGGGTCAATCAGCCCCAGCATTTT; d_gene: TRBD1; j_gene: TRBJ1-5; abundance: many; v_gene: TRBV28
CDR3aa: CATTNTGVSYEQYF; CDR3nt: TGTGCCACAACGAATACAGGGGTCTCCTACGAGCAGTACTTC; d_gene: TRBD1; j_gene: TRBJ2-7; abundance: many; v_gene: TRBV5-4
CDR3aa: CATSRVGGGDQPQHF; CDR3nt: TGTGCCACCAGCAGAGTTGGAGGGGGGGATCAGCCCCAGCATTTT; d_gene: -; j_gene: TRBJ1-5; abundance: few; v_gene: TRBV15
CDR3aa: CASSQVAGANVLTF; CDR3nt: TGTGCCAGCAGCCAGGTGGCTGGGGCCAACGTCCTGACTTTC; d_gene: -; j_gene: TRBJ2-6; abundance: medium-sized; v_gene: TRBV14
CDR3aa: CASSLGRGGNTDTQYF; CDR3nt: TGCGCCAGCAGCTTGGGGCGGGGGGGCAACACAGATACGCAGTATTTT; d_gene: TRBD2; j_gene: TRBJ2-3; abundance: many; v_gene: TRBV5-1
CDR3aa: CSATMTSGGAYEQYF; CDR3nt: TGCAGTGCTACTATGACTAGCGGGGGGGCCTACGAGCAGTACTTC; d_gene: TRBD2; j_gene: TRBJ2-7; abundance: many; v_gene: TRBV20-1
CDR3aa: CASSLEGGLSTDTQYF; CDR3nt: TGCGCCAGCAGCTTGGAAGGTGGACTTTCCACAGATACGCAGTATTTT; d_gene: -; j_gene: TRBJ2-3; abundance: many; v_gene: TRBV5-1
CDR3aa: CSASSAGGKPDTQYF; CDR3nt: TGCAGTGCTAGCTCCGCGGGGGGCAAGCCAGATACGCAGTATTTT; d_gene: TRBD2; j_gene: TRBJ2-3; abundance: many; v_gene: TRBV20-1
CDR3aa: CASSTGLAARYEQYF; CDR3nt: TGCGCCAGCAGCACAGGACTAGCGGCCCGCTACGAGCAGTACTTC; d_gene: TRBD2; j_gene: TRBJ2-7; abundance: -; v_gene: TRBV5-1
CDR3aa: CASSLMVQETQYF; CDR3nt: TGCGCCAGCAGCTTGATGGTCCAAGAGACCCAGTACTTC; d_gene: -; j_gene: TRBJ2-5; abundance: many; v_gene: TRBV5-1
CDR3aa: CASSPGLQEETQYF; CDR3nt: TGCGCCAGCAGCCCGGGACTACAAGAAGAGACCCAGTACTTC; d_gene: TRBD2; j_gene: TRBJ2-5; abundance: few; v_gene: TRBV5-1
CDR3aa: CASSLAQGGYNEQFF; CDR3nt: TGTGCCAGCAGCTTAGCCCAGGGAGGTTACAATGAGCAGTTCTTC; d_gene: -; j_gene: TRBJ2-1; abundance: many; v_gene: TRBV7-2
CDR3aa: CASSPGQGGISSYNSPLHF; CDR3nt: TGCGCCAGCAGCCCGGGACAGGGAGGGATAAGCTCCTATAATTCACCCCTCCACTTT; d_gene: TRBD1; j_gene: TRBJ1-6; abundance: many; v_gene: TRBV5-1
CDR3aa: CSGLWDRVTDTQYF; CDR3nt: TGCAGCGGGCTTTGGGACAGGGTCACAGATACGCAGTATTTT; d_gene: TRBD1; j_gene: TRBJ2-3; abundance: many; v_gene: TRBV29-1
CDR3aa: CASSALRTSGTDTQYF; CDR3nt: TGTGCCAGCAGCGCGCTTAGGACTAGCGGAACAGATACGCAGTATTTT; d_gene: TRBD2; j_gene: TRBJ2-3; abundance: many; v_gene: TRBV7-9
CDR3aa: CASSLGHDSGELFF; CDR3nt: TGTGCCAGCAGCCTGGGCCACGACTCGGGGGAGCTGTTTTTT; d_gene: -; j_gene: TRBJ2-2; abundance: many; v_gene: TRBV4-2
CDR3aa: CASSSGVGSNQPQHF; CDR3nt: TGTGCCAGCAGTTCTGGGGTTGGAAGCAATCAGCCCCAGCATTTT; d_gene: -; j_gene: TRBJ1-5; abundance: -; v_gene: TRBV12-3/TRBV12-4
CDR3aa: CATSDYGGDTGELFF; CDR3nt: TGTGCCACCAGTGATTACGGGGGCGACACCGGGGAGCTGTTTTTT; d_gene: -; j_gene: TRBJ2-2; abundance: -; v_gene: TRBV24-1
CDR3aa: CASRAGGGSGELFF; CDR3nt: TGTGCCAGCAGAGCGGGGGGCGGTAGCGGGGAGCTGTTTTTT; d_gene: TRBD2; j_gene: TRBJ2-2; abundance: many; v_gene: TRBV11-2
CDR3aa: CASSLEGGSKGDTEAFF; CDR3nt: TGTGCCAGCAGCCTAGAGGGGGGGTCGAAGGGAGACACTGAAGCTTTCTTT; d_gene: -; j_gene: TRBJ1-1; abundance: many; v_gene: TRBV7-3
CDR3aa: CASGRARTSNTGELFF; CDR3nt: TGTGCCAGCGGCAGGGCAAGGACATCGAACACCGGGGAGCTGTTTTTT; d_gene: -; j_gene: TRBJ2-2; abundance: -; v_gene: TRBV2
CDR3aa: CASRILRGREALEDGYTF; CDR3nt: TGTGCCAGCAGGATCCTAAGGGGGCGTGAAGCTCTCGAGGATGGCTACACCTTC; d_gene: TRBD1; j_gene: TRBJ1-2; abundance: many; v_gene: TRBV6-2/TRBV6-3
CDR3aa: CATSRPTPPRNEQFF; CDR3nt: TGTGCCACCAGCAGGCCTACCCCCCCGCGGAATGAGCAGTTCTTC; d_gene: -; j_gene: TRBJ2-1; abundance: many; v_gene: TRBV15
CDR3aa: CASRETGENSPLHF; CDR3nt: TGTGCCAGTCGAGAGACAGGGGAAAATTCACCCCTCCACTTT; d_gene: TRBD1; j_gene: TRBJ1-6; abundance: many; v_gene: TRBV19
CDR3aa: CSVGLDIHTDTQYF; CDR3nt: TGCAGTGTTGGACTGGACATACACACAGATACGCAGTATTTT; d_gene: -; j_gene: TRBJ2-3; abundance: many; v_gene: TRBV20-1
CDR3aa: CASSEVTGNTIYF; CDR3nt: TGTGCCAGCAGTGAGGTAACTGGAAACACCATATATTTT; d_gene: -; j_gene: TRBJ1-3; abundance: -; v_gene: TRBV12-3/TRBV12-4
CDR3aa: CASSLAGGWMDTQYF; CDR3nt: TGTGCCAGCAGCTTGGCAGGGGGCTGGATGGATACGCAGTATTTT; d_gene: TRBD1; j_gene: TRBJ2-3; abundance: few; v_gene: TRBV5-4
CDR3aa: CASSFWTSGVLGDTQYF; CDR3nt: TGCGCCAGCAGCTTTTGGACTAGCGGGGTGCTGGGAGATACGCAGTATTTT; d_gene: TRBD2; j_gene: TRBJ2-3; abundance: many; v_gene: TRBV5-1
CDR3aa: CASSLGGLTDTQYF; CDR3nt: TGTGCCAGCAGCTTGGGGGGCCTGACAGATACGCAGTATTTT; d_gene: -; j_gene: TRBJ2-3; abundance: many; v_gene: TRBV5-4
CDR3aa: CASSGGVVSTDTQYF; CDR3nt: TGTGCCAGCAGTGGGGGGGTGGTTAGCACAGATACGCAGTATTTT; d_gene: -; j_gene: TRBJ2-3; abundance: -; v_gene: TRBV6-1
CDR3aa: CASSQDYRTSGGASPRTQYF; CDR3nt: TGTGCCAGCAGCCAAGATTATAGGACTAGCGGGGGGGCCAGTCCGCGGACCCAGTACTTC; d_gene: TRBD2; j_gene: TRBJ2-5; abundance: many; v_gene: TRBV3-1
CDR3aa: CASSPPSGTSNYGYTF; CDR3nt: TGTGCCAGCTCACCACCGTCGGGGACAAGTAACTATGGCTACACCTTC; d_gene: -; j_gene: TRBJ1-2; abundance: few; v_gene: TRBV18
CDR3aa: CASSLRQGASSDEQYF; CDR3nt: TGTGCCAGCAGTCTCCGACAGGGCGCGAGCTCCGACGAGCAGTACTTC; d_gene: TRBD1; j_gene: TRBJ2-7; abundance: -; v_gene: TRBV28
CDR3aa: CASSAPQPPSPLHF; CDR3nt: TGTGCCAGCAGCGCTCCCCAACCCCCCTCACCCCTCCACTTT; d_gene: -; j_gene: TRBJ1-6; abundance: many; v_gene: TRBV27
CDR3aa: CASSFAGGSYEQYF; CDR3nt: TGTGCCAGTAGTTTTGCCGGGGGCTCCTACGAGCAGTACTTC; d_gene: -; j_gene: TRBJ2-7; abundance: many; v_gene: TRBV19
CDR3aa: CASSTGTPDEQYF; CDR3nt: TGTGCCAGTAGTACCGGGACACCCGACGAGCAGTACTTC; d_gene: -; j_gene: TRBJ2-7; abundance: -; v_gene: TRBV19
CDR3aa: CATSRRTSGSLPLSTDTQYF; CDR3nt: TGTGCCACCAGCAGACGGACTAGCGGTTCACTACCCCTCAGCACAGATACGCAGTATTTT; d_gene: TRBD2; j_gene: TRBJ2-3; abundance: many; v_gene: TRBV15
CDR3aa: CASSHQVSGANVLTF; CDR3nt: TGTGCCAGCAGCCACCAGGTGTCTGGGGCCAACGTCCTGACTTTC; d_gene: -; j_gene: TRBJ2-6; abundance: many; v_gene: TRBV12-3/TRBV12-4
CDR3aa: CASSFGNQPQHF; CDR3nt: TGTGCCAGCAGCTTTGGCAATCAGCCCCAGCATTTT; d_gene: -; j_gene: TRBJ1-5; abundance: many; v_gene: TRBV12-3/TRBV12-4
CDR3aa: CSARALGGSGEKLFF; CDR3nt: TGCAGTGCTAGAGCTCTAGGGGGTTCTGGTGAAAAACTGTTTTTT; d_gene: -; j_gene: TRBJ1-4; abundance: many; v_gene: TRBV20-1
CDR3aa: CASSGRDSSYEQYF; CDR3nt: TGTGCCAGCAGCGGCCGGGACAGTTCCTACGAGCAGTACTTC; d_gene: TRBD1; j_gene: TRBJ2-7; abundance: many; v_gene: TRBV3-1